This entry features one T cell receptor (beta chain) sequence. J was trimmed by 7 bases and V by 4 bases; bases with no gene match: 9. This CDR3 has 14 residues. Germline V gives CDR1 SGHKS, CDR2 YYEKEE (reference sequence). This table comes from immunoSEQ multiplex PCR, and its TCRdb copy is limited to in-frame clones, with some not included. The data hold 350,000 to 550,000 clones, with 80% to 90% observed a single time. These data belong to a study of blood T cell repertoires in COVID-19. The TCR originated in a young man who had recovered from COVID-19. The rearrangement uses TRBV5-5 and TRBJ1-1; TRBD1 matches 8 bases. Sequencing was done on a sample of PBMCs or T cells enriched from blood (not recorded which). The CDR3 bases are TGTGCCAGCAGCCTCCAGGGGGCAGTCGGTGAAGCTTTCTTT. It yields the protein CASSLQGAVGEAFF.